These 26 T cell receptor beta chains were sequenced from one sample in a study of blood T cells in healthy people across ages. Using a J-beta primer mix together with a sample-barcoded 5' primer, a second PCR was run for about 6 to 11 cycles. TCRdb analysed the 5' RACE reads with MiXCR anew, one entry per CDR3 protein. The sample includes about 1.1 million distinct CDR3 sequences, around two fifths of them seen just once. The sample consisted of blood. All receptors come from a man younger than 30 in good health.

Remarks on this clonotype: One end of the junction varies from germline; a read error may be responsible. This chain joins TRBV20-1 and TRBJ2-3; 7 nucleotides align to TRBD2. Germline V lookup: CDR1 DFQATT, CDR2 SNEGSKA (reference sequence). The CDR3 consists of 15 residues. This chain's CDR3 is CSASESSGHTGTQYF. The CDR3 bases are TGCAGTGCTAGTGAGTCTAGCGGTCACACAGGTACGCAGTATTTT.

The rearrangement joins TRBV20-1 to TRBJ2-2, with no clear D. Trimming stripped 0 bases from V and 1 base from J, with 3 bases between. The CDR3 extends over 13 amino acids. CDR1 and CDR2 (germline): DFQATT, SNEGSKA (reference sequence). The CDR3 DNA reads TGCAGTGCTAGAGAGATGAACACCGGGGAGCTGTTTTTT. Protein: CSAREMNTGELFF.

This clonotype was recorded many times. The J gene is TRBJ1-2, the V gene TRBV6-6; D call uncertain. CDR1 and CDR2 (germline): MNHNY, SVGAGI (reference sequence). The CDR3 contains 13 residues. Deletions cut 5 bases from V and 3 bases from J, with 10 bases between. CDR3: CASSPTEYYGYTF. The CDR3 nucleotides read TGTGCCAGCAGTCCTACAGAATACTATGGCTACACCTTC.

The chain employs TRBV9 and TRBJ1-1; TRBD1 is a possible D gene (6 bases). Germline CDR1 SGDLS, CDR2 YYNGEE. The V end was cut by 6 bases, the J end by 3 bases, with 12 bases between. The length of the CDR3 is 13 residues. CDR3 sequence reads: CASTRGGDTEAFF. For the CDR3, the DNA is TGTGCCAGCACCCGAGGGGGGGACACTGAAGCTTTCTTT. Supplemented by reference TRBV9 and TRBJ1-1, the full variable domain reads DSGVTQTPKHLITATGQRVTLRCSPRSGDLSVYWYQQSLDQGLQFLIQYYNGEERAKGNILERFSAQQFPDLHSELNLSSLELGDSALYFCASTRGGDTEAFFGQGTRLTVV.

The chain is built from TRBV21-1 and TRBJ2-7; the table's D call, TRBD1, has no DNA check behind it. TRBV21-1 has pseudogene status. The CDR3 runs to 15 residues. This CDR3 is CATSYRDRGLWAVYF. The CDR3 bases are TGTGCCACCTCGTACCGGGACAGGGGATTATGGGCGGTGTACTTC.

The chain has TRBV6-5 and TRBJ2-3; D might be TRBD2 (6 bases). Germline V lookup: CDR1 MNHEY, CDR2 SVGAGI. The ends were cut back, 2 bases at V and 3 bases at J, with 15 bases in the middle. This CDR3 is built from 16 residues. CDR3 amino acids: CASSYLESGATDTQYF. Here the CDR3 DNA reads TGTGCCAGCAGTTACCTGGAGTCGGGAGCGACAGATACGCAGTATTTT.

The V call is TRBV4-1, the J call TRBJ1-1; no clear D gene. The CDR3 loop spans 19 amino acids. The V end lost 0 bases, the J end lost 3 bases, and 23 bases lay between the germline ends. Germline V gene data show CDR1 as MGHRA and CDR2 as YSYEKL. CDR3 amino acids: CASSQESAPGVTWDTEAFF. Here the CDR3 DNA reads TGCGCCAGCAGCCAAGAATCTGCCCCGGGAGTTACGTGGGACACTGAAGCTTTCTTT.

In its sample, this clonotype was seen a few times. V is TRBV9 and J is TRBJ2-5, with a tentative D call TRBD1 (6 bases). V was clipped by 5 bases and J by 4 bases, with 21 bases between them. Germline CDR1 reads SGDLS; CDR2 reads YYNGEE. This CDR3 has 16 amino acids. The CDR3 protein is CASRPEWGPRGETQYF. Written as DNA, the CDR3 is TGTGCCAGCAGGCCCGAGTGGGGGCCGAGGGGAGAGACCCAGTACTTC.

V is TRBV20-1 and J is TRBJ1-4, with 7 bases fitting TRBD1. The CDR3 is 18 residues long. Trimming at V came to 0 bases and at J to 7 bases, leaving 17 bases not matched to a gene. Germline V gives CDR1 DFQATT, CDR2 SNEGSKA (reference sequence). Here the CDR3 DNA reads TGCAGTGCTAGAGATCGGGACAGCACGGGCCGTAAGAGTGAAAAACTGTTTTTT. Translated: CSARDRDSTGRKSEKLFF.

This clonotype was seen a few times. This sequence joins TRBV11-2 and TRBJ2-1; possible D gene TRBD1, 6 bases. Per the germline V gene, CDR1 is SGHAT and CDR2 is FQNNGV. The CDR3 totals 13 residues. Deletions cut 2 bases from V and 9 bases from J, with 11 bases between. The CDR3 region has the DNA TGTGCCAGCAGCTTAACAGGGCAGGCTGAGCAGTTCTTC. This sequence encodes CASSLTGQAEQFF. The whole variable domain, filled in from reference TRBV11-2 and TRBJ2-1, reads EAGVAQSPRYKIIEKRQSVAFWCNPISGHATLYWYQQILGQGPKLLIQFQNNGVVDDSQLPKDRFSAERLKGVDSTLKIQPAKLEDSAVYLCASSLTGQAEQFFGPGTRLTVL.

The chain employs TRBV18 and TRBJ1-5, with D unclear. The germline gives CDR1 KGHSH, CDR2 LQKENI. V gave up 0 bases and J gave up 3 bases, with 12 bases separating them. There are 16 residues in the CDR3. The CDR3 loop is CASSPPAEAFNQPQHF. The CDR3 nucleotides are TGTGCCAGCTCACCACCGGCCGAGGCTTTCAATCAGCCCCAGCATTTT.

The chain combines TRBV10-3 with TRBJ2-7; D might be TRBD1 (6 bases). This CDR3 region has 13 residues. Germline-derived CDR1 and CDR2 are ENHRY and SYGVKD. The V end lost 6 bases, the J end lost 10 bases, and 19 bases lay between the germline ends. The CDR3 sequence: CAISTGLQEAQYF. The CDR3 DNA follows: TGTGCCATCAGCACAGGGCTACAAGAGGCCCAGTACTTC.

The V call is TRBV27, the J call TRBJ1-2, with 8 bases fitting TRBD1. Looked up from germline, CDR1 is MNHEY and CDR2 is SMNVEV (reference sequence). The CDR3 is 13 amino acids. V dropped 5 bases and J dropped 7; count of bases not matched to a gene: 6. CDR3 DNA sequence: TGTGCCAGCAGTGACACAGGGGGTGGTGGCTACACCTTC. Amino acids: CASSDTGGGGYTF.

V gene TRBV29-1 combines with J gene TRBJ1-4; D unclear. The V gene's germline CDR1 is SQVTM and CDR2 ANQGSEA. The V end was cut by 7 bases, the J end by 8 bases, with 17 bases between. CDR3 length: 13 amino acids. The CDR3 DNA reads TGCAGCGGGCGAGAGTCAATACGCGAAAAACTGTTTTTT. Protein sequence: CSGRESIREKLFF.

Many counts were recorded for this clonotype. The chain links TRBV12-3 or TRBV12-4 to TRBJ2-3, with TRBD2 identical over 7 bases. CDR3 length: 15 residues. V lost 3 bases to trimming and J lost 3 bases; unmatched junction nucleotides: 6. CDR3 sequence reads: CASSLPSGTTDTQYF. The CDR3 DNA reads as TGTGCCAGCAGTTTGCCTAGCGGAACTACAGATACGCAGTATTTT.

The CDR3 sequence: CASSVGGGMINEQFF. As DNA, the CDR3 is TGTGCCAGCAGCGTAGGGGGCGGGATGATTAATGAGCAGTTCTTC. The chain uses TRBV9 and TRBJ2-1, with a tentative D call TRBD2 (6 bases). Germline CDR1 is SGDLS and CDR2 is YYNGEE. The CDR3 covers 15 residues. V lost 0 bases and J lost 7, with 14 bases in between.

Of note for this clonotype: Mismatch with germline at one junction end may stem from a read error. V and J are TRBV5-5 and TRBJ2-1, with a tentative D call TRBD1 (5 bases). The CDR3 covers 12 residues. Germline V gives CDR1 SGHKS, CDR2 YYEKEE (reference sequence). CDR3 protein: CVSSLQVNEQFF. The DNA of the CDR3 is TGTGTCAGCAGCTTACAGGTCAATGAGCAGTTCTTC.

This clonotype came up a few times. This chain uses TRBV20-1 with TRBJ2-5; D gene ambiguous. The CDR3 extends over 14 amino acids. Trimming cost V 6 bases and J 2 bases, with 16 bases left between them. Per germline, CDR1 DFQATT and CDR2 SNEGSKA (reference sequence). DNA of the CDR3: TGCAGTGCCCCCCTAGGGCTAGGACAAGAGACCCAGTACTTC. Its translation: CSAPLGLGQETQYF.

The V and J genes are TRBV7-9 and TRBJ2-5, with no clear D. This CDR3 comprises 15 residues. Trimming removed 1 base at V and 4 bases at J, with 13 bases between. CDR1 and CDR2 from the germline V gene are SEHNR and FQNEAQ (reference sequence). The CDR3 region has the DNA TGTGCCAGCAGCTTAGACCCGGGTATCTCAGAGACCCAGTACTTC. Protein: CASSLDPGISETQYF.

Many counts were recorded for this clonotype. The chain is built from TRBV20-1 and TRBJ2-3; maybe TRBD2 (6 bases). Trimming took 0 bases from V and 4 from J, leaving 20 bases between them. The CDR3 has 17 residues. The germline gives CDR1 DFQATT, CDR2 SNEGSKA (reference sequence). CDR3 DNA: TGCAGTGCTAGAGATCTATTACTGGCGGGACCCGCAGATACGCAGTATTTT. It codes for CSARDLLLAGPADTQYF.

As regards this clonotype: A much larger clone differs by one base, so this may be a read error. This chain connects TRBV10-3 to TRBJ2-4; D is possibly TRBD1 (5 bases). Matching the DNA end better, TRBJ2-7 makes the J call doubtful. Germline V lookup: CDR1 ENHRY, CDR2 SYGVKD. This CDR3 comprises 14 residues. CDR3 loop: CAISGFTQGYEQYF. The CDR3 DNA reads TGTGCCATCAGTGGCTTCACCCAGGGTTACGAGCAGTACTTC.

This clonotype was observed a handful of times. J is TRBJ2-1 and V is TRBV10-2; 12 nucleotides line up with TRBD2. This CDR3 region has 19 residues. Germline loops: CDR1 WSHSY, CDR2 SAAADI. The J segment lost 1 base and the V segment lost 7 bases, leaving 14 bases of the junction unmatched. The CDR3 protein is CASKGLLAGGEVSYNEQFF. The CDR3 DNA reads TGCGCCAGCAAAGGGTTACTAGCGGGGGGCGAGGTATCCTACAATGAGCAGTTCTTC.

V usage is TRBV6-5 and J usage is TRBJ1-2; 9 nucleotides match TRBD1. The ends lost 6 bases at V and 7 bases at J; junction bases unmatched: 6. CDR3 length equals 13 residues. CDR1 is MNHEY and CDR2 is SVGAGI in the germline V gene. The CDR3 DNA reads TGTGCCAGCAGAACAGGGGGCAAGGGTGGCTACACCTTC. This translates into CASRTGGKGGYTF.

The chain links TRBV5-6 to TRBJ1-1; D remains ambiguous. V lost 0 bases and J 7 bases, leaving 10 bases between the germline ends. The CDR3 length is 13 residues. The V gene's germline CDR1 is SGHDT and CDR2 YYEEEE. CDR3 bases: TGTGCCAGCAGCTTGGAAGGGCGACTTGAAGCTTTCTTT. Translation: CASSLEGRLEAFF.

The chain links TRBV24-1 to TRBJ2-3, with TRBD1 matching 7 bases. J gave up 5 bases and V 4 bases, and 5 bases lay outside the gene matches. From germline, CDR1 is KGHDR and CDR2 SFDVKD. This CDR3 comprises 14 residues. Here the CDR3 reads CATSETTGRDTQYF. The CDR3 DNA reads as TGTGCCACCAGTGAAACGACAGGGAGAGATACGCAGTATTTT.

The chain carries TRBV5-5 and TRBJ1-1; 10 bases align to TRBD1. The germline gives CDR1 SGHKS, CDR2 YYEKEE (reference sequence). V gave up 0 bases and J gave up 2 bases; unmatched junction bases: 10. This CDR3 has 18 residues. CDR3 protein: CASSLGRWDRGRNTEAFF. DNA for the CDR3: TGTGCCAGCAGCTTGGGCCGGTGGGACAGGGGTCGAAACACTGAAGCTTTCTTT.